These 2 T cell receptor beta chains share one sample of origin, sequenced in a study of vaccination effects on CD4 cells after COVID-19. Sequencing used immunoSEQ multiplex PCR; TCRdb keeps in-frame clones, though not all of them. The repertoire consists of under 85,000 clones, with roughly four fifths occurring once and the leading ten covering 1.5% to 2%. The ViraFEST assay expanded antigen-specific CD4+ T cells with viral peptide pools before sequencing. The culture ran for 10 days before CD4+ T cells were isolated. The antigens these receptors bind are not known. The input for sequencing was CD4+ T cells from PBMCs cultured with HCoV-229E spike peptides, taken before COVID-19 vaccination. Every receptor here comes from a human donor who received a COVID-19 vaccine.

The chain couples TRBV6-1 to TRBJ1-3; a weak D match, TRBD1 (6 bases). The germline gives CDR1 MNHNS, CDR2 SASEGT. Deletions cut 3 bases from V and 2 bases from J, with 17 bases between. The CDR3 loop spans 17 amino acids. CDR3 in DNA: TGTGCCAGCAGTGACGTTCACAGGGTTGAAACTGGAAACACCATATATTTT. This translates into CASSDVHRVETGNTIYF.

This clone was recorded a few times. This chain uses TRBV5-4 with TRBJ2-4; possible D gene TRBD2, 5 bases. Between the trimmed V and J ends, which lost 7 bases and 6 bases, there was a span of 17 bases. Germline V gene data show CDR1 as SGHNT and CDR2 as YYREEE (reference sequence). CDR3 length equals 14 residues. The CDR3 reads CASSRWGEGNIQYF. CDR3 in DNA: TGTGCCAGCTCACGTTGGGGAGAGGGAAACATTCAGTACTTC. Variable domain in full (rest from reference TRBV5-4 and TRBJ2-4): ETGVTQSPTHLIKTRGQQVTLRCSSQSGHNTVSWYQQALGQGPQFIFQYYREEENGRGNFPPRFSGLQFPNYSSELNVNALELDDSALYLCASSRWGEGNIQYFGAGTRLSVL.